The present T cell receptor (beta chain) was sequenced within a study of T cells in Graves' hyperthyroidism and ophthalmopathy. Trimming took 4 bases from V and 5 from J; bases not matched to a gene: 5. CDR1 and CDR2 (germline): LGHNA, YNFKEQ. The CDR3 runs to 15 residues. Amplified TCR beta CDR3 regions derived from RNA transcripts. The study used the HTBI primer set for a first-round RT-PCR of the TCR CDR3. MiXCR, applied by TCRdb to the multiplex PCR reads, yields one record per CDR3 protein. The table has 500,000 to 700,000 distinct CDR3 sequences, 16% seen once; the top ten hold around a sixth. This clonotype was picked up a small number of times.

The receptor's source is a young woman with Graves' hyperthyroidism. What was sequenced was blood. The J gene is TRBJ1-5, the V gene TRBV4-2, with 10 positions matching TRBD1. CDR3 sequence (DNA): TGTGCCAGCAGCCCGGACAGGGGGAGGGATCAGCCCCAGCATTTT. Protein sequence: CASSPDRGRDQPQHF.